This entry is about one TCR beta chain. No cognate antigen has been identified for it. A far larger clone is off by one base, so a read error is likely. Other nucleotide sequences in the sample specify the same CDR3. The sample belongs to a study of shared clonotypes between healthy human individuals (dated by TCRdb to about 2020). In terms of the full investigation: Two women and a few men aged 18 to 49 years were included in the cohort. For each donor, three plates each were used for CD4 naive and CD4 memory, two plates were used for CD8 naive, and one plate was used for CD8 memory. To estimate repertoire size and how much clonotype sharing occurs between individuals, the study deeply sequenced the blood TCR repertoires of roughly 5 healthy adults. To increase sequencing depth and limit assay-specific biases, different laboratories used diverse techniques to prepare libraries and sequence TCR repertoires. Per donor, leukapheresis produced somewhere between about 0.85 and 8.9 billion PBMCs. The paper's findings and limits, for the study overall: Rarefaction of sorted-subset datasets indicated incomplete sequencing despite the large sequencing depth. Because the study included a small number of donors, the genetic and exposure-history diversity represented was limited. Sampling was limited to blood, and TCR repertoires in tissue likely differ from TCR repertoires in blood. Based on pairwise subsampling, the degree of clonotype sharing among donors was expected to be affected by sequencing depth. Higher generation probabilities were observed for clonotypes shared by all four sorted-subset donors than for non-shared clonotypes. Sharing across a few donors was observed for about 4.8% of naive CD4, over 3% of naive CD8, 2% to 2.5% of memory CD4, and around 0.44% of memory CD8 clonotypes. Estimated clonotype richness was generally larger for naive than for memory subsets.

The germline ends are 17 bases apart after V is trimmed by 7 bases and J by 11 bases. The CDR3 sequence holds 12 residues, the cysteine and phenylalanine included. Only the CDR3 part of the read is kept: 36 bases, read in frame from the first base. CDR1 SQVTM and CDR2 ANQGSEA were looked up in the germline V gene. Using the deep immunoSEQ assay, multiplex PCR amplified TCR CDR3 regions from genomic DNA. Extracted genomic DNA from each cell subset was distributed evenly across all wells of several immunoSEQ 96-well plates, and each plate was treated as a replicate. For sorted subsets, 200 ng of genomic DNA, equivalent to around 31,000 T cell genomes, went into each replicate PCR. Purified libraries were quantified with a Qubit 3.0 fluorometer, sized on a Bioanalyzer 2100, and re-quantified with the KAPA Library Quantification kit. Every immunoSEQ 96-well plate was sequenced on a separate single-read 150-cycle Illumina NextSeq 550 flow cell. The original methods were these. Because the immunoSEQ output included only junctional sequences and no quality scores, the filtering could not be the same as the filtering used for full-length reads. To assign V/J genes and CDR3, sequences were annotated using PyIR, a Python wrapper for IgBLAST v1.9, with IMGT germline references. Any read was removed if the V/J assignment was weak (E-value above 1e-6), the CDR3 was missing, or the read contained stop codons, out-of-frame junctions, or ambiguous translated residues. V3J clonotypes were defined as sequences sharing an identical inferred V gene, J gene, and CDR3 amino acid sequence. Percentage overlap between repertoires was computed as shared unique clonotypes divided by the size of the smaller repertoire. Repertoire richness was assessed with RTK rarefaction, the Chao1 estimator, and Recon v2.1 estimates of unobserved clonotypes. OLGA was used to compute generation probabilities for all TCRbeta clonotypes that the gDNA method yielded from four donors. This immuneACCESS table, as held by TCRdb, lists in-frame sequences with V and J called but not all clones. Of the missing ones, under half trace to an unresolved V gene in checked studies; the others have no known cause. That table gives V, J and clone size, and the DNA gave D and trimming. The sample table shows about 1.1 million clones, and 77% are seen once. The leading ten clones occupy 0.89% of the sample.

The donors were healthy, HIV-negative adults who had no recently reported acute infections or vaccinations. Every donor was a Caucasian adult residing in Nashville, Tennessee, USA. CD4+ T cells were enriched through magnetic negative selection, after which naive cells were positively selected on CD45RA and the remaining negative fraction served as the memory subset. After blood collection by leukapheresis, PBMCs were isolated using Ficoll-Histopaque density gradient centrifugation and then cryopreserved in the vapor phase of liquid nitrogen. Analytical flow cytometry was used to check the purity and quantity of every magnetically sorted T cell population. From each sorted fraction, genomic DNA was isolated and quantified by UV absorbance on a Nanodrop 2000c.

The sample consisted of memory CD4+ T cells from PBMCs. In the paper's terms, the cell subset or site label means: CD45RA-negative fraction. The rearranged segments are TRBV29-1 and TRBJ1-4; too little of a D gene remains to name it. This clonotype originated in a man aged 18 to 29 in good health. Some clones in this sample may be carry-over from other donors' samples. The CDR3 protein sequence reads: CSAGWAGEKLFF. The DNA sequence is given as TGCAGCGCTGGGTGGGCGGGTGAGAAACTGTTTTTT.